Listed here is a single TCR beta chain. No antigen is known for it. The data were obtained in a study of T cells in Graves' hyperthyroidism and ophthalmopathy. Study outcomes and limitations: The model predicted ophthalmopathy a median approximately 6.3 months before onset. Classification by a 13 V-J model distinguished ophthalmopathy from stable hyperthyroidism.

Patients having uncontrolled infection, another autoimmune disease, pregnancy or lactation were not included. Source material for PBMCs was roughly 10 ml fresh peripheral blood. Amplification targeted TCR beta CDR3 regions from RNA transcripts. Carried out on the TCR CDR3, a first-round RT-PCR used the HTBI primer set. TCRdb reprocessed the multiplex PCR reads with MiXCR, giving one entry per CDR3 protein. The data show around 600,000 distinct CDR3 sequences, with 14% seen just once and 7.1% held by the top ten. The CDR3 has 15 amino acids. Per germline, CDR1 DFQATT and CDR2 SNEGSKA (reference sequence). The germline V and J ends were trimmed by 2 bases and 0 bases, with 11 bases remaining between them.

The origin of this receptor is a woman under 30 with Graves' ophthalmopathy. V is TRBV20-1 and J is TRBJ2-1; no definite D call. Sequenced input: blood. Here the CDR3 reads CSARNTLLSYNEQFF. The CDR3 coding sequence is TGCAGTGCTAGAAATACCCTGCTCTCCTACAATGAGCAGTTCTTC.